These T cell receptor beta chains were read from a single sample in a study of post-analysis software for immune sequencing data. TCRdb independently ran MiXCR on the PCR reads; one entry per CDR3 protein. The sample shows under 200,000 distinct CDR3 sequences, 29% of them seen only once. Sequences were obtained from blood. The receptor set was obtained from a girl under 18 with multiple sclerosis. CDR3s include the opening cysteine and the closing phenylalanine or tryptophan. A D gene is named only where the DNA matches it firmly. Size values are once, few and many counts, or a class for expanded clones, and some rows have none.

>.|.|TRBJ1-4|TRBV7-8
TGTGCCAGCAGCTTAGGGGTCGGAGCCTCTAATGAAAAACTGTTTTTT
CASSLGVGASNEKLFF
>many|.|TRBJ2-7|TRBV20-1
TGCAGTGCTCAGACAGACGGGTCCTACGAGCAGTACTTC
CSAQTDGSYEQYF
>few|.|TRBJ2-5|TRBV12-3/TRBV12-4
TGTGCCAGCAGCCCTGCTGGGCCCCAGTACTTC
CASSPAGPQYF
>.|TRBD2|TRBJ2-3|TRBV2
TGTGCCAGCAGTGTTTCGGCGGGAGCGTCAGATACGCAGTATTTT
CASSVSAGASDTQYF
>many|TRBD1|TRBJ1-5|TRBV7-9
TGTGCCAGCAGCTCGACAGGGGCATATCAGCCCCAGCATTTT
CASSSTGAYQPQHF
>many|.|TRBJ2-7|TRBV7-9
TGTGCCAGCAGCGGCCGCTCCTACGAGCAGTACTTC
CASSGRSYEQYF
>.|TRBD1|TRBJ2-7|TRBV20-1
TGCAGTGCTAGAGATCCTCACGACAGGGGGCACTACGAGCAGTACTTC
CSARDPHDRGHYEQYF
>many|.|TRBJ2-5|TRBV7-2
TGTGCCAGCAGCCCCGGACGCGGGCCCCAGTACTTC
CASSPGRGPQYF
>.|TRBD2|TRBJ2-3|TRBV13
TGTGCCAGCTTTGCCCCAGGGAGCGGGGGGGGCCGGGATACGCAGTATTTT
CASFAPGSGGGRDTQYF
>.|.|TRBJ1-2|TRBV7-2
TGTGCCAGCAGCCAACGACAGGTGCTTAACTATGGCTACACCTTC
CASSQRQVLNYGYTF
>.|.|TRBJ1-1|TRBV4-2
TGTGCCAGCAGCCAAGAATCGAACACTGAAGCTTTCTTT
CASSQESNTEAFF
>few|.|TRBJ1-2|TRBV5-1
TGCGCCAGCAGCCCCCCAAATGCAGGTAGATGGGGTGGCTACACCTTC
CASSPPNAGRWGGYTF
>.|.|TRBJ1-1|TRBV7-8
TGTGCCAGCAGCCTGCGACCGTATGGAGCTTTCTTT
CASSLRPYGAFF
>.|TRBD1|TRBJ2-5|TRBV5-1
TGCGCCAGCAGCTTGGCCTCCCCAGGGGGCAGAGGGCAGTACTTC
CASSLASPGGRGQYF
>few|.|TRBJ2-7|TRBV20-1
TGCAGTGCTAGTGACGTCCGGGGGAGGTACGAGCAGTACTTC
CSASDVRGRYEQYF
>.|TRBD2|TRBJ2-1|TRBV7-6
TGTGCCAGAGAGGGCGGGAGGGGGAGCTCCTACAATGAGCAGTTCTTC
CAREGGRGSSYNEQFF
>few|TRBD1|TRBJ1-4|TRBV18
TGTGCCAGCTCACCGGGACAGGGAAGTCTAACTAATGAAAAACTGTTTTTT
CASSPGQGSLTNEKLFF
>many|.|TRBJ2-4|TRBV12-3/TRBV12-4
TGTGCCAGCAGTTTACTTCCAGGGGGGGGCGAGAAAAACATTCAGTACTTC
CASSLLPGGGEKNIQYF
>.|TRBD1|TRBJ1-1|TRBV4-1
TGCGCCAGCAGCCAAGATAGTCCGGGACAGAAAGCTTTCTTT
CASSQDSPGQKAFF
>few|.|TRBJ1-5|TRBV7-2
TGTGCCAGCAGCCCGCCACAGGGACGGGGCAATCAGCCCCAGCATTTT
CASSPPQGRGNQPQHF
>many|.|TRBJ2-5|TRBV6-6
TGTGCCAGCAGTTTTCCTAGTCCTGAGACCCAGTACTTC
CASSFPSPETQYF
>many|.|TRBJ1-1|TRBV10-3
TGTGCCATCGGTGAAACGGCGGCCACTGAAGCTTTCTTT
CAIGETAATEAFF
>.|.|TRBJ2-1|TRBV3-1
TGTGCCAGCAGCCAAGATGTGGGTTACAATGAGCAGTTCTTC
CASSQDVGYNEQFF
>many|.|TRBJ2-7|TRBV15
TGTGCCACCAGCCGGTCAGATACGTACGAGCAGTACTTC
CATSRSDTYEQYF
>.|.|TRBJ2-2|TRBV20-1
TGCAGTGCTATCTACCCGAACACCGGGGAGCTGTTTTTT
CSAIYPNTGELFF
>many|.|TRBJ2-7|TRBV20-1
TGCAGTGCTAAGCGAGGGATCTCCTACGAGCAGTACTTC
CSAKRGISYEQYF
>many|.|TRBJ2-1|TRBV20-1
TGCAGTGCTAGACCGAGAGGGGGAGGGCCGGGTGAGCAGTTCTTC
CSARPRGGGPGEQFF
>.|TRBD2|TRBJ2-1|TRBV6-1
TGTGCCACCAAGAGGACTAGCGGGTACAATGAGCAGTTCTTC
CATKRTSGYNEQFF
>many|.|TRBJ1-2|TRBV2
TGTGCCAGCAGTGTTGAGGCTGGTTATGGCTACACCTTC
CASSVEAGYGYTF